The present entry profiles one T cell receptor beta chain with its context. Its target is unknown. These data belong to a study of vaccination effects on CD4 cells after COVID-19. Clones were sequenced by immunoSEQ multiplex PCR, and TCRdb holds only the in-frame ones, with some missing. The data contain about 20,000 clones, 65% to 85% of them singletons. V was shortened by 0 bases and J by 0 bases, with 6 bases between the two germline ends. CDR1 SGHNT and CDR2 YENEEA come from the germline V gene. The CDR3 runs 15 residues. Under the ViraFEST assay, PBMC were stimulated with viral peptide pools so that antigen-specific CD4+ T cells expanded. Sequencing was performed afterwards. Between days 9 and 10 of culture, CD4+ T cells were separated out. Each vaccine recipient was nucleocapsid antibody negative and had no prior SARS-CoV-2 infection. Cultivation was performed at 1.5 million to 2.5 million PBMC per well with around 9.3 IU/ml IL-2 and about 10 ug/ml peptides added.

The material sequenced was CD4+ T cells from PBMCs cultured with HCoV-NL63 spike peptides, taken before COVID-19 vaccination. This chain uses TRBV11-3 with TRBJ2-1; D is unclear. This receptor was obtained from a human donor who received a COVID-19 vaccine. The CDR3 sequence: CASSLEASSYNEQFF. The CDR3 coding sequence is TGTGCCAGCAGCTTAGAAGCAAGCTCCTACAATGAGCAGTTCTTC.